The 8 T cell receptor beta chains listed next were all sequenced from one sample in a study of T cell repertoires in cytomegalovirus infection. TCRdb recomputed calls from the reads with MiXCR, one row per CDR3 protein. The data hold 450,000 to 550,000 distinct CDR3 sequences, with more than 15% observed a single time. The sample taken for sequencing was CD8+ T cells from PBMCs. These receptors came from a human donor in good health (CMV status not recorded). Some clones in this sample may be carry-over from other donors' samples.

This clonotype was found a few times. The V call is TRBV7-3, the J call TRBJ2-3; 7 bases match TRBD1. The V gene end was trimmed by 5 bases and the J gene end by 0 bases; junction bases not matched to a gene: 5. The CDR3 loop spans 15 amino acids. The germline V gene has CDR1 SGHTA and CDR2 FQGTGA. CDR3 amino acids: CASSPGTVSTDTQYF. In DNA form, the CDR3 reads TGTGCCAGCAGCCCCGGGACAGTAAGCACAGATACGCAGTATTTT.

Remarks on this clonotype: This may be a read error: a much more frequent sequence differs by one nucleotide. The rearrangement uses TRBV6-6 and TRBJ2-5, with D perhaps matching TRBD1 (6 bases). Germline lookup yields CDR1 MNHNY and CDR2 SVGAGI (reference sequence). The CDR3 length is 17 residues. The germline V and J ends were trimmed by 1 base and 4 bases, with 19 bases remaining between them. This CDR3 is CASSYWGRAGRGETQYF. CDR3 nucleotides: TGTGCCAGCAGTTACTGGGGGCGGGCGGGTCGGGGAGAGACCCAGTACTTC.

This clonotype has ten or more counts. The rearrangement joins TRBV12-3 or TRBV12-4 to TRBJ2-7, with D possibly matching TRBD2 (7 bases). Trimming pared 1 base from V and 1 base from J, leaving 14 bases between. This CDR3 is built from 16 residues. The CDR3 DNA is TGTGCCAGCAGTTTAGGGGCGGGGGCACCTTCCTACGAGCAGTACTTC. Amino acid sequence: CASSLGAGAPSYEQYF.

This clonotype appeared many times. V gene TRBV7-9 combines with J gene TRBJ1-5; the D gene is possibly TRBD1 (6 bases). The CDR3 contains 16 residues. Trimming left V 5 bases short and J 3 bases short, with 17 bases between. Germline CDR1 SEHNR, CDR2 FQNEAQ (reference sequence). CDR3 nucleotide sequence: TGTGCCAGCAGCCCCGACGGGGGGCCCTTCAATCAGCCCCAGCATTTT. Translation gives CASSPDGGPFNQPQHF. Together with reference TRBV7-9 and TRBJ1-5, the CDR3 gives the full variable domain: DTGVSQNPRHKITKRGQNVTFRCDPISEHNRLYWYRQTLGQGPEFLTYFQNEAQLEKSRLLSDRFSAERPKGSFSTLEIQRTEQGDSAMYLCASSPDGGPFNQPQHFGDGTRLSIL.

The DNA for the CDR3 is TGCAGTGCTAGAGCCCCAGGGAGGGGGGACTATGGCTACACCTTC. Amino acid sequence: CSARAPGRGDYGYTF. The chain recombines TRBV20-1 with TRBJ1-2; D may be TRBD1 (6 bases). V shed 1 base and J shed 3 bases, with 15 bases lying between them. CDR3 size: 15 residues. Germline V lookup: CDR1 DFQATT, CDR2 SNEGSKA (reference sequence).

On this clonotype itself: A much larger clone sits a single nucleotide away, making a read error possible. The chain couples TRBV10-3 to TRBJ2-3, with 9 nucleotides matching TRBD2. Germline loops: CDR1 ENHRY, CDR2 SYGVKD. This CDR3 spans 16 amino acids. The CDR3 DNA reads TGTGCCATCAGTGAGTCGACACTAGCGGGTATAGATACGCCGTATTTT. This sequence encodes CAISESTLAGIDTPYF.

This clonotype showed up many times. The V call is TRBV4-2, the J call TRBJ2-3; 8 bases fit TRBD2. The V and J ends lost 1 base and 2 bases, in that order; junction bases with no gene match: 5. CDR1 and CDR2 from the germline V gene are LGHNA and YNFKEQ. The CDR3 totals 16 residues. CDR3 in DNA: TGTGCCAGCAGCCAAGTGGTCGGGAGGGCCACAGATACGCAGTATTTT. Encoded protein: CASSQVVGRATDTQYF.

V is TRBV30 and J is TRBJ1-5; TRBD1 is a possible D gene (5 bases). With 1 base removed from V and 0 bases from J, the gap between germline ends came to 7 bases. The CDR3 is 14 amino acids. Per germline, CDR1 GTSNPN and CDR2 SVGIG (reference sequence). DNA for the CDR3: TGTGCCTGGAGTGATGGACATAGCAATCAGCCCCAGCATTTT. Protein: CAWSDGHSNQPQHF.